The entry below describes one T cell receptor beta chain. Antigen: not known. The data were taken from a study of T cells expressing NK-cell markers. Overall study: Within the sequenced cohort of eight donors, seven exhibited HCMV seropositivity and one was seronegative.

cDNA encoding TCR beta was synthesized via 5'RACE template switching incorporating UMIs. Reanalyzing the 5' RACE reads, TCRdb keeps one entry per CDR3 protein, without DNA. Across 350,000 to 500,000 distinct CDR3 sequences, the top ten clones capture roughly 7.2% of the sample. Findings and caveats of the study: The same clonotypes also predominated in the CD3+CD56-NKG2C+ fraction of several donors.

The TCR originated in a woman aged 18 to 69 in good health. The sample consisted of blood T cells: a sorted CD56 or NKG2C T cell subset, CD4+ or CD8+ T cells, or bulk PBMC T cells (not recorded which).

The CDR3 is CASSSPLRKAGELFF. This sequence joins TRBV27 and TRBJ2-2; no DNA is available, so the TRBD1 call from TCRdb remains unchecked. This CDR3 is 15 amino acids long. Germline CDR1 and CDR2: MNHEY and SMNVEV (reference sequence).